The following is a TCR beta chain sequence with its context. As yet, its antigen is unknown. The source of the sample is a study of T cell responses to AZD1222 COVID-19 vaccine. Study overall: Combined were second doses at about 4 or about 12 weeks. Study observations and caveats: Compared with day 0, the breadth and depth of the Spike-specific TCR repertoire rose significantly after two doses of AZD1222.

Generated by immunoSEQ multiplex PCR, the TCRdb table keeps only in-frame clones and is missing some. The repertoire holds 150,000 to 200,000 clones, with 94% as singletons. This CDR3 is built from 15 residues. Germline CDR1 reads ENHRY; CDR2 reads SYGVKD. V was cut by 8 bases and J by 4 bases, with 21 bases left in between. The chain has TRBV10-3 and TRBJ2-7; tentatively, D is TRBD1 (8 bases). The input for sequencing was peripheral blood, taken on day 0 of AZD1222 vaccination. The TCR sequence derives from an adult in good health. Written as DNA, the CDR3 is TGTGCCATCTGGGGAGGGGGGGACAGGAATTACGAGCAGTACTTC. Translated, it gives CAIWGGGDRNYEQYF.